A selection of T cell receptor beta chains follows, all from one sample in a study of blood T cell repertoires in COVID-19. TCRdb's table, derived via immunoSEQ multiplex PCR, lists solely in-frame clones and lacks some. The repertoire includes 350,000 to 450,000 clones, about nine tenths of them detected once, and 0.8% to 0.9% sits in the top ten. The sample taken for sequencing was PBMCs or T cells enriched from blood (not recorded which). These receptors all stem from a middle-aged woman who had been exposed to COVID-19. CDR3s include the opening cysteine and the closing phenylalanine or tryptophan. A D gene is named only where the DNA matches it firmly. Clone size is given for some rows only: seen once, a few or many times, or a class if the clone is expanded.

j_call clone_size v_call d_call cdr3_aa cdr3_nt
TRBJ2-7 - TRBV18 TRBD2 CASSPGAGAREQYF TGTGCCAGCTCACCGGGAGCGGGAGCTCGGGAGCAGTACTTC
TRBJ2-2 once TRBV6-5 - CASRSRYTGELFF TGTGCCAGCAGAAGCAGGTACACCGGGGAGCTGTTTTTT
TRBJ1-2 - TRBV5-1 TRBD1 CASSTSRRGTGDSDYGYTF TGCGCCAGCAGCACGTCTCGAAGGGGGACAGGGGATTCAGACTATGGCTACACCTTC
TRBJ1-2 - TRBV5-5 - CASSLDGGLGYTF TGTGCCAGCAGCTTGGACGGTGGTTTGGGCTACACCTTC
TRBJ2-7 - TRBV18 - CASSSGLADYEQYF TGTGCCAGCTCCTCCGGCCTAGCAGACTACGAGCAGTACTTC
TRBJ2-2 - TRBV29-1 TRBD2 CSVASGGGAGELFF TGCAGCGTCGCTAGCGGGGGCGGGGCCGGGGAGCTGTTTTTT
TRBJ1-1 few TRBV6-5 - CASMDKATEAFF TGTGCCAGCATGGACAAGGCCACTGAAGCTTTCTTT
TRBJ1-2 - TRBV6-5 TRBD1 CASRETGRVTGYTF TGTGCCAGCAGGGAGACAGGGCGAGTGACTGGCTACACCTTC
TRBJ1-2 - TRBV4-1 TRBD1 CASSQEGGRANYGYTF TGCGCCAGCAGCCAAGAAGGGGGCAGGGCTAACTATGGCTACACCTTC
TRBJ2-7 - TRBV5-4 - CASSTSGLLYEQYF TGTGCCAGCAGCACCTCGGGACTCCTCTACGAGCAGTACTTC
TRBJ1-1 - TRBV4-3 - CASSRGQLNTEAFF TGCGCCAGCAGCCGGGGACAATTGAACACTGAAGCTTTCTTT
TRBJ2-7 - TRBV30 - CAWRWGQRIYEQYF TGTGCCTGGAGATGGGGACAAAGGATTTACGAGCAGTACTTC
TRBJ2-5 - TRBV5-1 TRBD1 CASSSRDRKETQYF TGCGCCAGCAGCTCGAGGGACAGAAAGGAGACCCAGTACTTC
TRBJ1-2 - TRBV2 - CASSEALKAGGYTF TGTGCCAGCAGTGAAGCGCTGAAGGCCGGGGGCTACACCTTC
TRBJ2-7 - TRBV5-1 - CASRPTGAGPYEQYF TGCGCCAGCAGACCGACAGGCGCTGGCCCCTACGAGCAGTACTTC
TRBJ1-1 - TRBV21-1 - CASSKGRTARGTEAFF TGTGCCAGCAGCAAAGGAAGGACAGCCCGGGGCACTGAAGCTTTCTTT
TRBJ2-7 - TRBV13 TRBD1 CASSPRDRGREQYF TGTGCCAGCAGCCCTAGGGACAGGGGCAGGGAGCAGTACTTC
TRBJ2-6 - TRBV19 TRBD1 CASSIYRTGLTGANVLTF TGTGCCAGTAGTATTTACAGGACAGGACTGACTGGGGCCAACGTCCTGACTTTC
TRBJ2-7 - TRBV5-4 TRBD2 CASSGAGGTPYEQYF TGTGCCAGCAGCGGGGCCGGGGGGACCCCCTACGAGCAGTACTTC
TRBJ1-2 - TRBV2 - CASNQQPYGYTF TGTGCCAGCAACCAACAGCCTTATGGCTACACCTTC
TRBJ2-3 few TRBV2 TRBD1 CASSEATGGDTQYF TGTGCCAGCAGTGAAGCAACAGGGGGGGATACGCAGTATTTT
TRBJ2-7 - TRBV24-1 TRBD2 CATSASTLAGSYEQYF TGTGCCACCAGTGCCTCGACTCTAGCGGGTTCCTACGAGCAGTACTTC
TRBJ2-3 - TRBV11-3 TRBD2 CASSPSGRGADTQYF TGTGCCAGCAGCCCTAGCGGGAGGGGGGCAGATACGCAGTATTTT
TRBJ2-1 - TRBV11-2 TRBD1 CASSTTGGSYNEQFF TGTGCCAGCAGCACGACAGGGGGCTCCTACAATGAGCAGTTCTTC
TRBJ1-2 - TRBV2 TRBD1 CASSDRTGAPLYTF TGTGCCAGCAGCGACCGGACAGGGGCCCCCCTGTACACCTTC
TRBJ2-7 - TRBV19 - CASSTGSGYEQYF TGTGCCAGTAGTACAGGGTCGGGTTACGAGCAGTACTTC
TRBJ1-2 - TRBV7-9 - CASMRGSSIYGYTF TGTGCCAGCATGAGAGGGTCCTCTATCTATGGCTACACCTTC